The T cell receptor (beta chain) described here comes from a study of breast tumors, draining lymph nodes, adjacent tissues. Study findings and constraints: Data fit most tumor T cells coming from lymph node, expanding in tumor.

From the multiplex PCR reads, TCRdb called clonotypes with MiXCR, one entry per CDR3 protein. Among around 140,000 distinct CDR3 sequences listed, around 24% were seen once. Samples came from axillary lymph nodes draining the breast cancer. At least ten counts were recorded for this clonotype. Its antigen is still unknown. Germline V CDR1 and CDR2: MNHEY, SMNVEV (reference sequence). The ends lost 6 bases at V and 2 bases at J; junction bases unmatched: 7. This CDR3 contains 15 residues. The origin of this receptor is a female donor with breast cancer. Some clones in this sample may be carry-over from other donors' samples. The chain carries TRBV27 and TRBJ2-7, with 10 bases that match TRBD2. Material for sequencing was axillary lymph node tissue. Written as DNA, the CDR3 is TGTGCCAGCAGCTCCGGACTAGCGGTAACCTACGAGCAGTACTTC. This translates into CASSSGLAVTYEQYF.